Each of the 5 T cell receptor beta chains below was sequenced from the same sample in a study of identical twins. TCRdb processed the 5' RACE reads anew with MiXCR; each CDR3 protein has one entry. The profile shows a few hundred thousand distinct CDR3 sequences, roughly 13% of them singletons. This sample also appeared in a second study, on yellow fever vaccine responses in identical twins.

Sequencing was done on a sample of memory (CD45RO+) T cells sorted from blood. The receptors here all came from a woman younger than 35 in good health.

For this clonotype: A single base separates this from a much larger clone, so it may be a read error. The chain uses TRBV6-1 and TRBJ2-7; 9 bases agree with TRBD1. Germline values: CDR1 MNHNS, CDR2 SASEGT. CDR3 length equals 14 residues. Unmatched junction bases numbered 5, after V lost 6 bases and J lost 2 bases. CDR3 sequence: CASSTRDRAYEQYF. The CDR3, as DNA: TGTGCCAGCAGCACCCGGGACAGGGCCTACGAGCAGTACTTC.

This clonotype was seen ten or more times. The J gene is TRBJ2-1, the V gene TRBV4-3; 9 bases are a match to TRBD1. Losses at the gene ends were 2 bases for V and 4 bases for J; bases not matched to a gene: 6. The CDR3 covers 16 residues. Germline V CDR1 and CDR2: LGHNA, YSLEER. The CDR3 nucleotides are TGCGCCAGCAGCCAACAGGGACAGGGAAGTTACAATGAGCAGTTCTTC. As protein: CASSQQGQGSYNEQFF.

This chain uses TRBV5-6 with TRBJ2-2; TRBD1 aligns across 7 bases. V shed 4 bases and J 7 bases; nucleotides not matched to a gene: 4. The CDR3 sequence is 13 residues long. The germline V gene encodes CDR1 SGHDT and CDR2 YYEEEE. CDR3 protein: CASSLTGVGELFF. The CDR3 nucleotides read TGTGCCAGCAGCCTAACAGGGGTCGGGGAGCTGTTTTTT.

Regarding this clonotype: A read error may produce the germline difference seen at one junction end. This sequence joins TRBV9 and TRBJ2-2; 7 positions match TRBD1. The germline V gene has CDR1 SGDLS and CDR2 YYNGEE. The CDR3 is 18 residues long. The DNA of the CDR3 is TGTGCCAGCAGCGTAGGTCCGGGACAGATAATTAACACCGTGGAGCTGTTTTTT. Protein product: CASSVGPGQIINTVELFF.

This clonotype was picked up a small number of times. The V and J genes are TRBV12-5 and TRBJ1-1, with D unclear. In germline, CDR1 is LGHNT, CDR2 FRNRAP. With 7 bases removed from V and 1 base from J, the gap between germline ends came to 4 bases. This CDR3 contains 11 residues. In nucleotides, the CDR3 is TGTGCTAGTGCTCAGAACACTGAAGCTTTCTTT. This gives the protein CASAQNTEAFF.